Shown below are 8 T cell receptor beta chains from a single sample sequenced in a study of T cells in Graves' hyperthyroidism and ophthalmopathy. Amplification yielded TCR beta CDR3 regions, with RNA transcripts as the source. Researchers ran a first-round RT-PCR on the TCR CDR3 using the HTBI primer set. TCRdb fed the multiplex PCR reads into MiXCR, producing one record per CDR3 protein. Here the sample spans roughly 520,000 distinct CDR3 sequences, around a quarter being singletons. Material for sequencing was blood. The origin of the receptors is a woman aged 30 to 39 with Graves' ophthalmopathy.

This clonotype was found many times. The chain combines TRBV19 with TRBJ2-2; D call uncertain. CDR1 LNHDA and CDR2 SQIVND come from the germline V gene (reference sequence). Trimming pared 9 bases from V and 2 bases from J, leaving 10 bases between. The CDR3 length is 13 residues. The chain's CDR3 is CASRGRNTGELFF. The CDR3, as DNA: TGTGCCAGCCGTGGTAGAAACACCGGGGAGCTGTTTTTT.

In its sample, this clonotype was seen a few times. The chain combines TRBV5-1 with TRBJ1-1, with D perhaps TRBD1 (5 bases). The CDR3 runs to 18 residues. The germline V and J ends were trimmed by 2 bases and 2 bases, with 22 bases remaining between them. Germline-derived CDR1 and CDR2 are SGHRS and YFSETQ. The CDR3, as DNA: TGCGCCAGCAGCTTAAGGGCTGGGACGACCCCGGGAAACACTGAAGCTTTCTTT. It codes for CASSLRAGTTPGNTEAFF.

Many counts were recorded for this clonotype. The rearrangement uses TRBV6-1 and TRBJ2-7, with D unresolved. CDR1 and CDR2 from the germline V gene are MNHNS and SASEGT. The CDR3 length is 13 residues. Trimming shortened V by 2 bases and J by 0 bases, and 5 bases separated the two germline ends. CDR3 sequence: CASSEWDSYEQYF. CDR3 sequence (DNA): TGTGCCAGCAGTGAATGGGACTCCTACGAGCAGTACTTC.

This clonotype was detected ten times or more. V gene TRBV12-3 or TRBV12-4 combines with J gene TRBJ1-1; D possibly corresponds to TRBD1 (6 bases). The length of the CDR3 is 14 residues. V was shortened by 3 bases and J by 4 bases, with 12 bases between the two germline ends. CDR3 bases: TGTGCCAGCAGTTTCGCTGGGGGGCCCACTGAAGCTTTCTTT. Translating gives CASSFAGGPTEAFF.

The sample holds many counts of this clonotype. The CDR3 DNA is TGCGCCAGCAGCCCGGGGGACGGGGAGCTGTTTTTT. Amino acid sequence: CASSPGDGELFF. V is TRBV5-1 and J is TRBJ2-2; D might be TRBD2 (6 bases). This CDR3 has 12 residues. In germline, CDR1 is SGHRS, CDR2 YFSETQ. The germline V and J ends were trimmed by 4 bases and 7 bases, with 8 bases remaining between them.

This clonotype was counted between two and nine times. The gene calls are TRBV7-9 and TRBJ2-5, with TRBD1 matching over 11 bases. Trimming removed 3 bases from V and 3 bases from J; junction bases left unmatched: 3. The CDR3 contains 15 residues. Germline assignment: CDR1 SEHNR and CDR2 FQNEAQ (reference sequence). The CDR3 nucleotides are TGTGCCAGCAGCTTGGGACAGGGGGTTGAAGAGACCCAGTACTTC. Protein sequence: CASSLGQGVEETQYF.

This clonotype was counted ten times or more. The chain is built from TRBV12-3 or TRBV12-4 and TRBJ1-5; TRBD1 matches 10 bases. J was trimmed by 5 bases and V by 3 bases; bases with no gene match: 1. This CDR3 is 14 amino acids long. The CDR3 nucleotides are TGTGCCAGCAGTTTGGGACAGGGGTATCAGCCCCAGCATTTT. Encoded protein: CASSLGQGYQPQHF.

In the case of this clonotype: A much larger clone lies one base from this, so it may be a read error. The rearrangement joins TRBV5-1 to TRBJ2-7, with no clear D. Germline V gene data show CDR1 as SGHRS and CDR2 as YFSETQ. The CDR3 loop spans 12 amino acids. In DNA form, the CDR3 reads TGCGCCAGCAGCTTGGAAGTCTACGATCAGTACTTC. This translates into CASSLEVYDQYF. Complete variable domain (other parts from reference TRBV5-1 and TRBJ2-7): KAGVTQTPRYLIKTRGQQVTLSCSPISGHRSVSWYQQTPGQGLQFLFEYFSETQRNKGNFPGRFSGRQFSNSRSEMNVSTLELGDSALYLCASSLEVYDQYFGPGTRLTVT.